The 32 T cell receptor beta chains given below trace back to one sample, sequenced in a study of breast tumors, draining lymph nodes, adjacent tissues. TCRdb processed the multiplex PCR reads anew with MiXCR; each CDR3 protein has one entry. The sample has approximately 200,000 distinct CDR3 sequences, roughly 29% seen once. The lymph nodes were axillary draining lymph nodes from breast cancer patients. Sequences were obtained from axillary lymph node tissue. The origin of the receptors is a female donor with breast cancer. Some clones in this sample may be carry-over from other donors' samples.

The chain combines TRBV11-2 with TRBJ1-6, with unresolved D. Germline CDR1 is SGHAT and CDR2 is FQNNGV. Trimming stripped 5 bases from V and 0 bases from J, with 5 bases between. This CDR3 has 14 amino acids. The CDR3: CASSTASYNSPLHF. The CDR3 DNA is TGTGCCAGCAGCACCGCCTCCTATAATTCACCCCTCCACTTT.

This clonotype was seen ten or more times. The rearrangement links TRBV4-1 to TRBJ2-7; TRBD2 aligns across 10 bases. Germline values: CDR1 MGHRA, CDR2 YSYEKL. CDR3 length: 15 residues. V gave up 2 bases and J gave up 2 bases; unmatched junction bases: 3. The CDR3 loop is CASSQTSGETYEQYF. DNA for the CDR3: TGCGCCAGCAGCCAAACTAGCGGGGAAACCTACGAGCAGTACTTC.

The table lists this clonotype with many counts. The chain is built from TRBV20-1 and TRBJ2-7, with 8 nucleotides matching TRBD1. J gave up 5 bases and V 0 bases, and 9 bases lay outside the gene matches. Germline CDR1 and CDR2: DFQATT and SNEGSKA (reference sequence). The CDR3 sequence is 15 residues long. The CDR3 loop reads CSARDWTGISDEQYF. Here the CDR3 DNA reads TGCAGTGCTAGAGACTGGACAGGGATAAGCGACGAGCAGTACTTC.

The table lists this clonotype with many counts. V is TRBV18 and J is TRBJ2-2, with D possibly matching TRBD1 (6 bases). CDR1 and CDR2 (germline): KGHSH, LQKENI. The CDR3 spans 14 residues. V was clipped by 4 bases and J by 3 bases, with 9 bases between them. The CDR3 region is CASSQTGYTGELFF. CDR3 nucleotides: TGTGCCAGCTCACAGACAGGATACACCGGGGAGCTGTTTTTT.

At least ten counts were recorded for this clonotype. The genes are TRBV20-1 and TRBJ2-2, with TRBD1 matching over 7 bases. Unmatched junction bases numbered 8, after V lost 5 bases and J lost 5 bases. Germline V CDR1 and CDR2: DFQATT, SNEGSKA (reference sequence). The CDR3 runs to 14 residues. The CDR3 loop is CSAYRGLGTGELFF. The CDR3 nucleotides are TGCAGTGCTTACAGGGGCTTGGGTACCGGGGAGCTGTTTTTT.

This clonotype has a count of ten or more. This chain uses TRBV11-3 with TRBJ2-2, with 7 bases matching TRBD1. The CDR3 length is 16 residues. The germline V gene encodes CDR1 SGHNT and CDR2 YENEEA. The trim removed 5 bases at V and 0 bases at J, leaving 6 bases unmatched. CDR3 bases: TGTGCCAGCAGCCCCCGGACAGGCCCGAACACCGGGGAGCTGTTTTTT. Translating it yields CASSPRTGPNTGELFF.

This chain uses TRBV15 with TRBJ1-5; 7 bases agree with TRBD1. The CDR3 is made up of 12 amino acids. Germline CDR1 reads LNHNV; CDR2 reads YYDKDF (reference sequence). Losses at the gene ends were 1 base for V and 15 bases for J; bases not matched to a gene: 6. The CDR3 protein is CATSRGRRTGHF. CDR3 DNA: TGTGCCACCAGCAGAGGGCGACGGACAGGGCATTTT.

This clonotype was seen at least ten times. The J gene is TRBJ2-3, the V gene TRBV6-5; possible D gene TRBD1, 6 bases. Germline CDR1 and CDR2: MNHEY and SVGAGI. Trimming left V 5 bases short and J 6 bases short, with 18 bases between. The CDR3 has 15 residues. The CDR3 reads CASSPRGPPKDTQYF. The CDR3 DNA sequence: TGTGCCAGCAGTCCCAGGGGCCCCCCGAAGGATACGCAGTATTTT.

This clonotype was observed many times. V and J are TRBV9 and TRBJ1-2; TRBD1 is a possible D gene (5 bases). The CDR3 is made up of 13 amino acids. Trimming shortened V by 0 bases and J by 4 bases, and 7 bases separated the two germline ends. Germline V gives CDR1 SGDLS, CDR2 YYNGEE. CDR3 amino acids: CASSVGGAYGYTF. As DNA, the CDR3 is TGTGCCAGCAGCGTAGGAGGGGCCTATGGCTACACCTTC.

This clonotype has a count of ten or more. The chain is built from TRBV28 and TRBJ1-2; the D gene is possibly TRBD1 (6 bases). The germline V gene has CDR1 MDHEN and CDR2 SYDVKM. The ends were cut back, 9 bases at V and 4 bases at J, with 12 bases in the middle. The CDR3 totals 12 residues. The CDR3 DNA follows: TGTGCCAGTACGGACAGAGTCTATGGCTACACCTTC. Protein sequence: CASTDRVYGYTF.

This clonotype showed up many times. The rearrangement uses TRBV2 and TRBJ2-7; 8 bases line up with TRBD1. Germline CDR1 is SNHLY and CDR2 is FYNNEI. The CDR3 runs 15 residues. Trimming took 4 bases from V and 3 from J; bases not matched to a gene: 8. As DNA, the CDR3 is TGTGCCAGCAGTGTAGAAGGAGACAGGGGCTACGAGCAGTACTTC. Translating it yields CASSVEGDRGYEQYF.

This clonotype occurred many times. The chain is built from TRBV5-8 and TRBJ2-7, with unresolved D. The CDR3 has 13 amino acids. Trimming pared 1 base from V and 6 bases from J, leaving 11 bases between. The germline CDR1 and CDR2 sequences are SGHTS and YDEGEE. The CDR3: CASSLRGFGEQYF. The DNA for the CDR3 is TGTGCCAGCAGCTTGCGAGGCTTTGGCGAGCAGTACTTC.

This clonotype was detected many times. The chain carries TRBV7-8 and TRBJ2-1; D gene unclear. CDR1 is SGHVS, CDR2 FQNEAQ, per germline. There are 14 residues in the CDR3. The V gene lost 2 bases and the J gene lost 1 base, with 6 bases spanning the gap. The CDR3 here is CASSLFQSYNEQFF. For the CDR3, the DNA is TGTGCCAGCAGCTTATTCCAGTCCTACAATGAGCAGTTCTTC. Looking up the rest from reference TRBV7-8 and TRBJ2-1 gives the full variable domain: GAGVSQSPRYKVAKRGQDVALRCDPISGHVSLFWYQQALGQGPEFLTYFQNEAQLDKSGLPSDRFFAERPEGSVSTLKIQRTQQEDSAVYLCASSLFQSYNEQFFGPGTRLTVL.

At least ten counts were recorded for this clonotype. This chain links TRBV5-1 with TRBJ1-2, with a tentative D call TRBD1 (6 bases). CDR1 SGHRS and CDR2 YFSETQ come from the germline V gene. This CDR3 is 15 amino acids long. V shed 2 bases and J shed 1 base, with 12 bases lying between them. In DNA form, the CDR3 reads TGCGCCAGCAGCTTAACCGGACAGCTTAACTATGGCTACACCTTC. Its protein product is CASSLTGQLNYGYTF.

The count of this clonotype is one. A much bigger clone sits one base away, suggesting this may be a read error. The rearrangement joins TRBV5-1 to TRBJ2-5, with 10 bases aligning to TRBD2. The CDR3 loop spans 14 amino acids. Germline values: CDR1 SGHRS, CDR2 YFSETQ. The CDR3 DNA sequence: TGCGCCAGCAAGTCAGGACTAGCGGAAGACACCCAGTACTTC. Translated: CASKSGLAEDTQYF.

The table lists this clonotype with many counts. The chain is built from TRBV6-1 and TRBJ1-5; the D is unclear. V was pared by 6 bases and J by 6 bases, with 12 bases between. Germline CDR1 is MNHNS and CDR2 is SASEGT. The CDR3 has 13 residues. The CDR3 DNA reads as TGTGCCAGCAGGTGGGATTTTACTCAGCCCCAGCATTTT. Its translation: CASRWDFTQPQHF.

This clonotype occurred a few times. This may be a read error, as it is one base from a much larger clone. This chain links TRBV30 with TRBJ1-3; D is unclear. This CDR3 region has 12 residues. Germline V CDR1 and CDR2: GTSNPN, SVGIG (reference sequence). V was cut by 4 bases and J by 3 bases, with 7 bases left in between. CDR3: CAWKLFGNTIYF. The CDR3 coding sequence is TGTGCCTGGAAACTCTTTGGAAACACCATATATTTT.

This clonotype was counted a single time. The CDR3 does not end in the conserved phenylalanine or tryptophan, so this is likely a read error. V gene TRBV2 combines with J gene TRBJ1-6, with TRBD1 identical over 12 bases. This CDR3 region has 15 residues. CDR1 is SNHLY and CDR2 is FYNNEI in the germline V gene. CDR3 in DNA: TGCGCCAGCAGGGGGACAGGGGGCGAAAATTCACCCCTCCACCTT. Protein product: CASRGTGGENSPLHL.

This clonotype was seen repeatedly, ten times or more. The CDR3: CAWNSGTGKSPLHF. In DNA, the CDR3 is TGTGCCTGGAACTCCGGGACAGGGAAATCACCCCTCCACTTT. The V call is TRBV30, the J call TRBJ1-6; 9 nucleotides line up with TRBD1. Germline V gene sequence: CDR1 GTSNPN, CDR2 SVGIG (reference sequence). The CDR3 length is 14 residues. The ends lost 4 bases at V and 10 bases at J; junction bases unmatched: 8. Full variable domain (remainder filled in from reference TRBV30 and TRBJ1-6): SQTIHQWPATLVQPVGSPLSLECTVEGTSNPNLYWYRQAAGRGLQLLFYSVGIGQISSEVPQNLSASRPQDRQFILSSKKLLLSDSGFYLCAWNSGTGKSPLHFGNGTRLTVT.

This clonotype was detected only a few times. This may stem from a read error, because a much larger clone lies one nucleotide away. This rearrangement joins TRBV20-1 to TRBJ1-2, with 9 bases fitting TRBD1. The germline CDR1 and CDR2 sequences are DFQATT and SNEGSKA (reference sequence). This CDR3 has 12 residues. The CDR3 is CSVQDRGGGSTF. CDR3 DNA: TGCAGTGTTCAGGACAGGGGTGGAGGCTCCACCTTC.

This clonotype was counted a few times. CDR3 sequence (DNA): TGTGCCAGCAGCTTGGAGCAGGGGAACACTGAAGCTTTCTTT. This encodes CASSLEQGNTEAFF. The rearrangement joins TRBV5-5 to TRBJ1-1; D perhaps matches TRBD1 (5 bases). V gave up 0 bases and J gave up 1 base, with 7 bases separating them. The germline V gene encodes CDR1 SGHKS and CDR2 YYEKEE (reference sequence). The CDR3 has 14 amino acids. Filled out from reference TRBV5-5 and TRBJ1-1, the complete variable domain reads DAGVTQSPTHLIKTRGQQVTLRCSPISGHKSVSWYQQVLGQGPQFIFQYYEKEERGRGNFPDRFSARQFPNYSSELNVNALLLGDSALYLCASSLEQGNTEAFFGQGTRLTVV.

This clonotype was picked up many times. The CDR3 sequence: CASSTGQGNEKLFF. CDR3 sequence (DNA): TGTGCCAGCAGCACCGGACAGGGCAATGAAAAACTGTTTTTT. The J gene is TRBJ1-4, the V gene TRBV6-1, with 8 bases aligning to TRBD1. V lost 6 bases to trimming and J lost 5 bases; unmatched junction nucleotides: 5. CDR3 length equals 14 residues. Germline loops: CDR1 MNHNS, CDR2 SASEGT.

This clonotype was observed many times. The chain couples TRBV5-6 to TRBJ2-2; D may match TRBD1 or TRBD2 (5 bases each). This CDR3 is 14 amino acids long. Trimming took 5 bases from V and 4 from J, leaving 12 bases between them. Germline CDR1 and CDR2: SGHDT and YYEEEE. The CDR3 loop is CASSRGVLTGELFF. CDR3 coding DNA: TGTGCCAGCAGTAGAGGGGTACTCACCGGGGAGCTGTTTTTT.

Points on this clonotype: The CDR3 carries no conserved terminal phenylalanine or tryptophan, so it likely arises from a read error. The chain combines TRBV5-1 with TRBJ1-6, with D tentatively TRBD1 (5 bases). CDR1 and CDR2 (germline): SGHRS, YFSETQ. This CDR3 comprises 15 residues. V gave up 0 bases and J gave up 10 bases, with 14 bases separating them. The CDR3 protein is CASSLVTVGNSPLHL. In DNA form, the CDR3 reads TGCGCCAGCAGCTTGGTGACAGTGGGGAACTCACCCCTCCACCTT.

The J gene is TRBJ1-1, the V gene TRBV6-5; D not certain. The germline V gene encodes CDR1 MNHEY and CDR2 SVGAGI. The CDR3 loop spans 13 amino acids. Trimming shortened V by 7 bases and J by 3 bases, and 12 bases separated the two germline ends. CDR3 residues: CASIKDGHTEAFF. The CDR3 DNA sequence: TGTGCCAGCATTAAGGACGGACACACTGAAGCTTTCTTT.

This clonotype was seen many times. The chain employs TRBV20-1 and TRBJ1-3, with 9 bases matching TRBD1. With 6 bases clipped from V and 4 bases from J, the junction kept 10 bases outside the gene matches. This CDR3 spans 15 amino acids. CDR1 is DFQATT, CDR2 SNEGSKA, per germline (reference sequence). The CDR3 loop is CSATPGTGLGNTIYF. The CDR3 coding sequence is TGCAGTGCAACCCCCGGGACAGGGTTAGGAAACACCATATATTTT.

The genes are TRBV20-1 and TRBJ1-2, with 10 bases lining up with TRBD1. V shed 0 bases and J 4 bases; nucleotides not matched to a gene: 5. CDR1 and CDR2 from the germline V gene are DFQATT and SNEGSKA (reference sequence). CDR3 length equals 15 residues. The CDR3 DNA reads as TGCAGTGCTAGAGAACCGGACAGGGGGACCTATGGCTACACCTTC. Its protein product is CSAREPDRGTYGYTF.

The table lists this clonotype with many counts. The gene calls are TRBV6-6 and TRBJ1-2, with TRBD1 as a possible D gene (5 bases). Trimming took off 5 bases at V and 10 bases at J, with 11 bases between the two ends. Germline CDR1 reads MNHNY; CDR2 reads SVGAGI (reference sequence). CDR3 length: 11 amino acids. CDR3 sequence (DNA): TGTGCCAGCAGTGGGGACTTTGACTACACCTTC. Residues: CASSGDFDYTF.

This clonotype was detected many times. The chain joins TRBV18 to TRBJ1-3; the match to TRBD1 covers 7 bases. The CDR3 consists of 16 residues. Germline values: CDR1 KGHSH, CDR2 LQKENI. V was pared by 3 bases and J by 0 bases, with 5 bases of the junction left unmatched. CDR3 region: CASSPTGQNSGNTIYF. CDR3 nucleotide sequence: TGTGCCAGCTCACCCACGGGACAGAACTCTGGAAACACCATATATTTT.

This clonotype was seen ten or more times. The chain has TRBV5-8 and TRBJ2-2; 7 bases are shared with TRBD2. This CDR3 is built from 17 residues. Germline-derived CDR1 and CDR2 are SGHTS and YDEGEE. V trimming: 0 bases; J trimming: 2 bases; junction bases outside the gene matches: 7. The chain's CDR3 is CASSLEWLADNTGELFF. In DNA form, the CDR3 reads TGTGCCAGCAGCTTGGAGTGGCTAGCGGATAACACCGGGGAGCTGTTTTTT.

V and J are TRBV25-1 and TRBJ1-6; D is unresolved. Germline CDR1 and CDR2: MGHDK and SYGVNS. This CDR3 spans 14 amino acids. The CDR3 here is CARVTGSYNSPLHF. CDR3 DNA: TGTGCTAGAGTCACGGGAAGCTATAATTCACCCCTCCACTTT.

This clonotype was found many times. V and J are TRBV7-6 and TRBJ2-3; D possibly corresponds to TRBD2 (6 bases). V gave up 4 bases and J gave up 4 bases, with 9 bases separating them. This CDR3 is built from 13 residues. Germline CDR1 SGHVS, CDR2 FNYEAQ. CDR3 sequence (DNA): TGTGCCAGCAGCTCCGGGACTTCAGATACGCAGTATTTT. Translated: CASSSGTSDTQYF.